One sample yielded the 14 T cell receptor beta chains listed below, sequenced in a study of beta chain features in type 1 diabetes listed by TCRdb under 2018. The library was made by the immunoSEQ multiplex PCR assay. The entire amount of isolated RNA was reverse transcribed using the High Capacity cDNA Reverse Transcription Kit, so the sequenced TCRB transcripts were expressed ones. The immuneACCESS repertoire file appears here via TCRdb, limited to in-frame rearrangements. These files lack a portion of the clones; in checked studies, under half of the deficit traces to unresolved V genes, and the cause of the others is not known. The sample yields just over 600,000 clones; around 15% were counted once. About 0.097% of the sample lies in the top ten. The specimen sequenced was naive CD4+ T cells from blood. The sample's cell subset or site label is to be understood as: true naive CD4+ T cells. All receptors derive from a man in his late teens or twenties in good health.

This clone showed up just a few times. J is TRBJ2-1 and V is TRBV6-4; D call uncertain. CDR1 is MRHNA and CDR2 is SNTAGT in the germline V gene. The V gene lost 0 bases and the J gene lost 8 bases, with 14 bases spanning the gap. This CDR3 spans 15 amino acids. The CDR3 nucleotides read TGTGCCAGCAGTGACTCGACCTCGGGTCGGGATGAGCAGTTCTTC. As protein: CASSDSTSGRDEQFF.

There are a few counts of this clone. This sequence joins TRBV28 and TRBJ1-2; D perhaps matches TRBD1 (6 bases). The germline V gene encodes CDR1 MDHEN and CDR2 SYDVKM. The V gene lost 2 bases and the J gene lost 5 bases, with 12 bases spanning the gap. The CDR3 has 14 amino acids. The CDR3 loop reads CASSLGGSVYGYTF. The CDR3 DNA reads as TGTGCCAGCAGTTTAGGGGGCTCAGTTTATGGCTACACCTTC.

The genes are TRBV4-2 and TRBJ2-2, with D possibly matching TRBD2 (6 bases). The CDR3 is 17 residues long. V dropped 0 bases and J dropped 4 bases, with 15 bases sitting between them. Germline CDR1 is LGHNA and CDR2 is YNFKEQ. The CDR3, as DNA: TGTGCCAGCAGCCAAGATTTTCGGGGGTCCGGCACCGGGGAGCTGTTTTTT. Its translation is CASSQDFRGSGTGELFF.

This clone was seen more than once but under ten times. The rearrangement joins TRBV5-8 to TRBJ2-4, with D possibly being TRBD2 (6 bases). The germline V and J ends were trimmed by 6 bases and 0 bases, with 13 bases remaining between them. In germline, CDR1 is SGHTS, CDR2 YDEGEE. This CDR3 is built from 15 residues. The CDR3 protein is CASIPYGGAKNIQYF. DNA for the CDR3: TGTGCCAGCATACCATACGGGGGAGCCAAAAACATTCAGTACTTC.

The chain carries TRBV10-3 and TRBJ2-5; 10 positions agree with TRBD2. CDR1 and CDR2 (germline): ENHRY, SYGVKD. Trimming cost V 6 bases and J 5 bases; bases outside gene matches: 6. The CDR3 contains 14 residues. In nucleotides, the CDR3 is TGTGCCATCAGCCCTAGCGGGGGCCGGGAGACCCAGTACTTC. Protein sequence: CAISPSGGRETQYF.

This clone was picked up a small number of times. The rearrangement links TRBV5-1 to TRBJ2-1; a weak D match, TRBD2 (6 bases). There are 14 residues in the CDR3. Between the trimmed V and J ends, which lost 6 bases and 0 bases, there was a span of 10 bases. Germline values: CDR1 SGHRS, CDR2 YFSETQ. The DNA of the CDR3 is TGCGCCAGCAAGAACGGGAGCTCCTACAATGAGCAGTTCTTC. Translated: CASKNGSSYNEQFF.

The rearrangement links TRBV18 to TRBJ2-3; D uncertain. Between the trimmed V and J ends, which lost 0 bases and 4 bases, there was a span of 5 bases. Germline V gene sequence: CDR1 KGHSH, CDR2 LQKENI. The CDR3 loop spans 13 amino acids. The CDR3 loop is CASSPPGSDTQYF. Here the CDR3 DNA reads TGTGCCAGCTCACCACCAGGGTCAGATACGCAGTATTTT.

For this clone: Other DNA sequences in this sample translate to the same CDR3. In DNA form, the CDR3 reads TGTGCCAGCAGCCCCGGACCCTACGAGCAGTACTTC. Protein: CASSPGPYEQYF. The V call is TRBV7-2, the J call TRBJ2-7, with unresolved D. V was clipped by 5 bases and J by 2 bases, with 7 bases between them. The CDR3 has 12 amino acids. Germline CDR1 and CDR2: SGHTA and FQGNSA.

This clone occurred a few times. This chain links TRBV7-2 with TRBJ1-1; 9 bases map to TRBD1. This CDR3 is built from 15 residues. Per germline, CDR1 SGHTA and CDR2 FQGNSA. V lost 6 bases to trimming and J lost 1 base; unmatched junction nucleotides: 6. CDR3 coding DNA: TGTGCCAGCAGGGCAACGGGACAGGGGAACACTGAAGCTTTCTTT. This translates into CASRATGQGNTEAFF. Full variable domain (missing parts from reference TRBV7-2 and TRBJ1-1): GAGVSQSPSNKVTEKGKDVELRCDPISGHTALYWYRQSLGQGLEFLIYFQGNSAPDKSGLPSDRFSAERTGGSVSTLTIQRTQQEDSAVYLCASRATGQGNTEAFFGQGTRLTVV.

This rearrangement joins TRBV27 to TRBJ2-5, with D perhaps matching TRBD2 (5 bases). CDR1 and CDR2 (germline): MNHEY, SMNVEV (reference sequence). Trimming removed 8 bases at V and 5 bases at J, with 18 bases between. The CDR3 extends over 14 amino acids. The CDR3 sequence: CASRFRALAETQYF. The CDR3 nucleotides read TGTGCCAGCCGATTTAGGGCCTTAGCGGAGACCCAGTACTTC.

The chain combines TRBV7-9 with TRBJ1-2, with D hard to call. CDR3 length equals 13 residues. Germline lookup yields CDR1 SEHNR and CDR2 FQNEAQ (reference sequence). With 4 bases removed from V and 0 bases from J, the gap between germline ends came to 6 bases. CDR3 in amino acids: CASSSQPNYGYTF. The CDR3 nucleotides are TGTGCCAGCAGCTCGCAGCCTAACTATGGCTACACCTTC.

The sample holds a few counts of this clone. J is TRBJ1-5 and V is TRBV4-1; no definite D call. Germline V gene lookup returns CDR1 MGHRA and CDR2 YSYEKL. The V end lost 0 bases, the J end lost 4 bases, and 10 bases lay between the germline ends. The CDR3 totals 15 residues. CDR3 protein: CASSQDVTVNQPQHF. The CDR3, as DNA: TGCGCCAGCAGCCAAGATGTCACAGTGAATCAGCCCCAGCATTTT.

The chain joins TRBV21-1 to TRBJ2-1; the D segment call TRBD2 is taken from the table without a DNA check. TRBV21-1 is given as a pseudogene. The CDR3 runs to 16 residues. CDR3 protein: CASSTSRLVPKPEQFF. In DNA form, the CDR3 reads TGTGCCAGCAGCACGAGCAGACTAGTCCCGAAACCTGAGCAGTTCTTC.

V gene TRBV4-3 combines with J gene TRBJ2-2; D gene uncertain. The V end lost 4 bases, the J end lost 4 bases, and 13 bases lay between the germline ends. Per the germline V gene, CDR1 is LGHNA and CDR2 is YSLEER. There are 15 residues in the CDR3. CDR3 loop: CASSLGLGSTGELFF. The CDR3 DNA reads as TGCGCCAGCAGCCTCGGATTGGGGTCCACCGGGGAGCTGTTTTTT.